What follows are 30 T cell receptor beta chains derived from one specimen sequenced in a study of a mutant IDH1 vaccine in newly diagnosed glioma. Data came from immunoSEQ multiplex PCR; TCRdb stores just in-frame clones and leaves some out. In the table there are about 16,000 clones, around four fifths of which are singletons. As for time point: baseline, week 1 (first vaccination visit). Treatment noted: pre-vaccination baseline after standard-of-care therapy. Source: PBMCs, taken from a glioma patient treated with radiotherapy, temozolomide or both. The origin of the receptors is a man aged 40-49 years with glioma.

This clone has just one count. The chain recombines TRBV7-2 with TRBJ2-1; TRBD2 aligns across 11 bases. This CDR3 is built from 13 residues. V lost 5 bases and J lost 15; bases outside the gene matches: 9. Germline values: CDR1 SGHTA, CDR2 FQGNSA. The CDR3 bases are TGTGCCAGCAGCACCTCTAGCGGGAGGAGCCCGTTCTTC. Encoded protein: CASSTSSGRSPFF. The full variable domain, its missing parts supplied by reference TRBV7-2 and TRBJ2-1, is GAGVSQSPSNKVTEKGKDVELRCDPISGHTALYWYRQSLGQGLEFLIYFQGNSAPDKSGLPSDRFSAERTGGSVSTLTIQRTQQEDSAVYLCASSTSSGRSPFFGPGTRLTVL.

This chain links TRBV11-3 with TRBJ2-1; D gene ambiguous. The germline V gene has CDR1 SGHNT and CDR2 YENEEA. The CDR3 is made up of 14 amino acids. Between the trimmed V and J ends, which lost 2 bases and 5 bases, there was a span of 10 bases. The CDR3 bases are TGTGCCAGCAGCTTACTGAACGCCGACAATGAGCAGTTCTTC. This encodes CASSLLNADNEQFF.

The chain is built from TRBV9 and TRBJ2-3; D possibly uses TRBD1 or TRBD2 (5 bases each). Trimming cost V 0 bases and J 9 bases, with 23 bases left between them. The CDR3 length is 17 residues. Germline V gene lookup returns CDR1 SGDLS and CDR2 YYNGEE. CDR3 protein: CASSVGERVGQQATQYF. Here the CDR3 DNA reads TGTGCCAGCAGCGTAGGGGAGAGGGTAGGTCAACAGGCGACGCAGTATTTT.

The J gene is TRBJ2-7, the V gene TRBV4-1; TRBD1 aligns across 8 bases. V was clipped by 4 bases and J by 6 bases; unmatched bases: 11. Per the germline V gene, CDR1 is MGHRA and CDR2 is YSYEKL. This CDR3 has 15 amino acids. CDR3 region: CASSRAASTGGEQYF. The CDR3 region has the DNA TGCGCCAGCAGCCGTGCCGCGTCAACAGGGGGCGAGCAGTACTTC.

The chain links TRBV19 to TRBJ1-5; D gene uncertain. The germline V gene has CDR1 LNHDA and CDR2 SQIVND (reference sequence). Trimming took 3 bases from V and 5 from J, leaving 11 bases between them. The CDR3 extends over 14 amino acids. CDR3 DNA sequence: TGTGCCAGTAGTATTGGGAATGTTGATCAGCCCCAGCATTTT. Its protein is CASSIGNVDQPQHF.

V usage is TRBV11-2 and J usage is TRBJ2-7; D unclear. The CDR3 has 12 residues. The V end was cut by 5 bases, the J end by 2 bases, with 7 bases between. CDR1 is SGHAT, CDR2 FQNNGV, per germline. CDR3 in amino acids: CASSPPAYEQYF. CDR3 in DNA: TGTGCCAGCAGCCCTCCCGCCTACGAGCAGTACTTC.

This chain links TRBV19 with TRBJ2-3, with 7 bases lining up with TRBD2. The CDR3 covers 15 residues. V gave up 0 bases and J gave up 0 bases; unmatched junction bases: 0. Germline-derived CDR1 and CDR2 are LNHDA and SQIVND (reference sequence). CDR3 sequence reads: CASSIDSGSTDTQYF. The CDR3 DNA sequence: TGTGCCAGTAGTATAGATAGCGGGAGCACAGATACGCAGTATTTT.

V usage is TRBV10-3 and J usage is TRBJ1-3, with D unresolved. The CDR3 is 17 amino acids. V lost 0 bases, J lost 4 bases, and 16 bases lay in between. Germline CDR1 is ENHRY and CDR2 is SYGVKD. DNA of the CDR3: TGTGCCATCAGTGAGTCGGGGAAAGGAGCTCTAGGAAACACCATATATTTT. This gives the protein CAISESGKGALGNTIYF.

The V gene is TRBV29-1, the J gene TRBJ1-5; 8 nucleotides agree with TRBD1. Germline V lookup: CDR1 SQVTM, CDR2 ANQGSEA. The length of the CDR3 is 17 residues. Trimming cost V 0 bases and J 1 base; bases outside gene matches: 8. This chain's CDR3 is CSVEDFQGADSNQPQHF. In DNA form, the CDR3 reads TGCAGCGTTGAAGACTTTCAGGGGGCGGACAGCAATCAGCCCCAGCATTTT.

Only a few counts were recorded for this clone. This rearrangement joins TRBV7-8 to TRBJ2-7; 7 nucleotides match TRBD1. CDR1 SGHVS and CDR2 FQNEAQ come from the germline V gene. The length of the CDR3 is 14 residues. Germline trimming cut 5 bases from V and 7 bases from J; bases unmatched to any gene: 11. The CDR3 DNA is TGTGCCAGCAGCGCCTACAGGGGCCGCCGGGAGCAGTACTTC. Protein product: CASSAYRGRREQYF. Together with reference TRBV7-8 and TRBJ2-7, the CDR3 gives the full variable domain: GAGVSQSPRYKVAKRGQDVALRCDPISGHVSLFWYQQALGQGPEFLTYFQNEAQLDKSGLPSDRFFAERPEGSVSTLKIQRTQQEDSAVYLCASSAYRGRREQYFGPGTRLTVT.

J is TRBJ1-4 and V is TRBV30; 7 nucleotides agree with TRBD1. The junction had 7 bases not matched to a gene; V was cut back by 3 bases and J by 0 bases. This CDR3 comprises 16 residues. Germline-derived CDR1 and CDR2 are GTSNPN and SVGIG (reference sequence). CDR3 DNA: TGTGCCTGGAGCCTTGGGGGACAGCCAACTAATGAAAAACTGTTTTTT. Its protein is CAWSLGGQPTNEKLFF.

This rearrangement joins TRBV5-1 to TRBJ1-3; D not resolved. The CDR3 loop spans 15 amino acids. With 0 bases removed from V and 0 bases from J, the gap between germline ends came to 7 bases. Germline assignment: CDR1 SGHRS and CDR2 YFSETQ. The CDR3 here is CASSLDGGSGNTIYF. The CDR3 bases are TGCGCCAGCAGCTTGGACGGCGGCTCTGGAAACACCATATATTTT. Using reference TRBV5-1 and TRBJ1-3 for the parts outside the CDR3, the full variable domain is KAGVTQTPRYLIKTRGQQVTLSCSPISGHRSVSWYQQTPGQGLQFLFEYFSETQRNKGNFPGRFSGRQFSNSRSEMNVSTLELGDSALYLCASSLDGGSGNTIYFGEGSWLTVV.

This clone was recorded once. The chain links TRBV7-6 to TRBJ2-6; D is possibly TRBD1 or TRBD2 (5 bases each). CDR1 SGHVS and CDR2 FNYEAQ come from the germline V gene. The CDR3 consists of 17 residues. V was cut by 2 bases and J by 0 bases, with 11 bases left in between. The CDR3 DNA reads TGTGCCAGCAGCTTACAGGGCGCGGGCTCTGGGGCCAACGTCCTGACTTTC. This sequence encodes CASSLQGAGSGANVLTF.

V is TRBV4-1 and J is TRBJ2-3, with TRBD2 matching over 8 bases. The CDR3 has 16 residues. V gave up 4 bases and J gave up 3 bases; unmatched junction bases: 9. Germline V gene data show CDR1 as MGHRA and CDR2 as YSYEKL. The chain's CDR3 is CASSPGGGAGTDTQYF. The CDR3 coding sequence is TGCGCCAGCAGCCCGGGGGGGGGAGCGGGAACAGATACGCAGTATTTT.

The chain couples TRBV10-2 to TRBJ2-7, with 10 bases fitting TRBD2. Losses at the gene ends were 7 bases for V and 2 bases for J; bases not matched to a gene: 11. The CDR3 is made up of 16 amino acids. Germline loops: CDR1 WSHSY, CDR2 SAAADI. The CDR3 protein is CASTSPGLARPYEQYF. The CDR3 DNA reads TGCGCCAGCACCTCCCCGGGACTAGCGAGACCCTACGAGCAGTACTTC.

As to this clone: Other DNA sequences from this sample encode an identical CDR3 as well. DNA for the CDR3: TGTGCCAGCAGCCCCAGCGGGAGGGCCTTGTACGAGCAATACGTC. Translated: CASSPSGRALYEQYV. The V call is TRBV9, the J call TRBJ2-7; TRBD2 matches at 10 bases. CDR3 length: 15 residues. Germline V gene lookup returns CDR1 SGDLS and CDR2 YYNGEE.

The chain combines TRBV5-4 with TRBJ1-1; no clear D. Germline V CDR1 and CDR2: SGHNT, YYREEE (reference sequence). Trimming shortened V by 4 bases and J by 0 bases, and 7 bases separated the two germline ends. This CDR3 contains 13 residues. The CDR3 DNA follows: TGTGCCAGCAGCCGCGGCCTGAACACTGAAGCTTTCTTT. It encodes CASSRGLNTEAFF.

This chain links TRBV6-5 with TRBJ2-3; D is unclear. Germline values: CDR1 MNHEY, CDR2 SVGAGI. The V end was cut by 4 bases, the J end by 3 bases, with 11 bases between. CDR3 length: 14 residues. CDR3 sequence: CASSWGRQTDTQYF. CDR3 nucleotide sequence: TGTGCCAGCAGTTGGGGTCGGCAAACAGATACGCAGTATTTT.

The chain links TRBV9 to TRBJ1-1, with D perhaps TRBD1 (6 bases). Germline V gene sequence: CDR1 SGDLS, CDR2 YYNGEE. V shed 4 bases and J shed 2 bases, with 15 bases lying between them. The CDR3 loop spans 15 amino acids. In nucleotides, the CDR3 is TGTGCCAGCAGCCCTCGTCAGGGGTCAAACACTGAAGCTTTCTTT. This sequence encodes CASSPRQGSNTEAFF.

The rearrangement joins TRBV28 to TRBJ2-7; D remains unclear. V dropped 1 base and J dropped 2 bases, with 9 bases sitting between them. Germline CDR1 MDHEN, CDR2 SYDVKM. The CDR3 has 14 residues. As DNA, the CDR3 is TGTGCCAGCAGTTTATCACAGCCTACCTACGAGCAGTACTTC. Encoded protein: CASSLSQPTYEQYF.

V usage is TRBV10-3 and J usage is TRBJ2-1; the match to TRBD2 covers 7 bases. Germline CDR1 and CDR2: ENHRY and SYGVKD. This CDR3 has 15 amino acids. Trimming removed 2 bases from V and 5 bases from J; junction bases left unmatched: 6. This CDR3 reads CAISEGLAANNEQFF. The CDR3 bases are TGTGCCATCAGTGAGGGGCTAGCGGCAAACAATGAGCAGTTCTTC.

The chain employs TRBV6-6 and TRBJ1-1; D not resolved. This CDR3 contains 16 residues. Germline V CDR1 and CDR2: MNHNY, SVGAGI (reference sequence). Trimming cost V 7 bases and J 1 base, with 19 bases left between them. CDR3 nucleotides: TGTGCCAGCACCCCGTCCCCCGCAAGTTCGAACACTGAAGCTTTCTTT. Translating it yields CASTPSPASSNTEAFF.

Comments on this clone: In the same sample, other DNA sequences code for this CDR3. This chain links TRBV7-8 with TRBJ2-1; 13 bases are shared with TRBD2. The trim removed 5 bases at V and 2 bases at J, leaving 9 bases unmatched. Germline values: CDR1 SGHVS, CDR2 FQNEAQ. The CDR3 contains 18 residues. As DNA, the CDR3 is TGTGCCAGCAGCCCCTCCTGGACTAGCGGGAGAACCTACAATGAGCAGTTCTTC. It codes for CASSPSWTSGRTYNEQFF. Complete variable domain (other parts from reference TRBV7-8 and TRBJ2-1): GAGVSQSPRYKVAKRGQDVALRCDPISGHVSLFWYQQALGQGPEFLTYFQNEAQLDKSGLPSDRFFAERPEGSVSTLKIQRTQQEDSAVYLCASSPSWTSGRTYNEQFFGPGTRLTVL.

This clone is labeled as medium-sized. The V gene is TRBV5-4, the J gene TRBJ1-2; 11 bases fit TRBD1. Germline V gene data show CDR1 as SGHNT and CDR2 as YYREEE (reference sequence). V gave up 4 bases and J gave up 13 bases; unmatched junction bases: 9. This CDR3 is 13 amino acids long. The CDR3 loop reads CASSPYLGQGATF. The CDR3 DNA is TGTGCCAGCAGCCCCTACCTCGGACAGGGGGCCACCTTC.

The chain carries TRBV6-5 and TRBJ1-2; 7 positions match TRBD1. Per the germline V gene, CDR1 is MNHEY and CDR2 is SVGAGI. The CDR3 length is 13 residues. The trim removed 6 bases at V and 8 bases at J, leaving 9 bases unmatched. The CDR3 protein is CASSPRGGAGYTF. DNA of the CDR3: TGTGCCAGCAGCCCAAGAGGGGGCGCGGGCTACACCTTC.

The J gene is TRBJ2-5, the V gene TRBV19, with 7 bases identical to TRBD1. CDR3 length: 14 amino acids. J lost 4 bases, V lost 4 bases, and 6 bases had no gene match. The germline CDR1 and CDR2 sequences are LNHDA and SQIVND (reference sequence). This chain's CDR3 is CASSKGADRETQYF. The DNA of the CDR3 is TGTGCCAGTAGTAAGGGGGCTGATAGAGAGACCCAGTACTTC. The variable domain in full, completed from reference TRBV19 and TRBJ2-5, reads DGGITQSPKYLFRKEGQNVTLSCEQNLNHDAMYWYRQDPGQGLRLIYYSQIVNDFQKGDIAEGYSVSREKKESFPLTVTSAQKNPTAFYLCASSKGADRETQYFGPGTRLLVL.

The CDR3 sequence: CASSQVTGGLKETQYF. CDR3 coding DNA: TGCGCCAGCAGCCAAGTCACGGGAGGGCTCAAGGAGACCCAGTACTTC. V and J are TRBV4-1 and TRBJ2-5; TRBD2 agrees at 8 bases. CDR3 length: 16 amino acids. After removal of 1 base from V and 5 bases from J, the junction contained 9 bases not matched to a gene. Germline values: CDR1 MGHRA, CDR2 YSYEKL.

The chain couples TRBV9 to TRBJ2-5; D unresolved. This CDR3 is built from 14 residues. Germline V gene lookup returns CDR1 SGDLS and CDR2 YYNGEE. V lost 0 bases, J lost 0 bases, and 6 bases lay in between. The CDR3 nucleotides read TGTGCCAGCAGCGTAGCGGCGGACCAAGAGACCCAGTACTTC. Amino acid sequence: CASSVAADQETQYF. Variable domain in full (rest from reference TRBV9 and TRBJ2-5): DSGVTQTPKHLITATGQRVTLRCSPRSGDLSVYWYQQSLDQGLQFLIQYYNGEERAKGNILERFSAQQFPDLHSELNLSSLELGDSALYFCASSVAADQETQYFGPGTRLLVL.

The rearrangement links TRBV18 to TRBJ2-1; possible D gene TRBD1, 5 bases. Per germline, CDR1 KGHSH and CDR2 LQKENI. The V end was cut by 2 bases, the J end by 6 bases, with 14 bases between. The CDR3 covers 15 residues. The CDR3 is CASSPEAGNLNEQFF. The CDR3 DNA reads TGTGCCAGCTCACCAGAGGCAGGGAATCTCAATGAGCAGTTCTTC.

This clone was counted a few times. The chain employs TRBV5-1 and TRBJ1-1; TRBD1 might be the D (6 bases). The V gene's germline CDR1 is SGHRS and CDR2 YFSETQ. Between the trimmed V and J ends, which lost 5 bases and 1 base, there was a span of 18 bases. The CDR3 sequence is 16 residues long. The CDR3 bases are TGCGCCAGCAGAGTAGGGACATACTCGAAGAACACTGAAGCTTTCTTT. Translation gives CASRVGTYSKNTEAFF.